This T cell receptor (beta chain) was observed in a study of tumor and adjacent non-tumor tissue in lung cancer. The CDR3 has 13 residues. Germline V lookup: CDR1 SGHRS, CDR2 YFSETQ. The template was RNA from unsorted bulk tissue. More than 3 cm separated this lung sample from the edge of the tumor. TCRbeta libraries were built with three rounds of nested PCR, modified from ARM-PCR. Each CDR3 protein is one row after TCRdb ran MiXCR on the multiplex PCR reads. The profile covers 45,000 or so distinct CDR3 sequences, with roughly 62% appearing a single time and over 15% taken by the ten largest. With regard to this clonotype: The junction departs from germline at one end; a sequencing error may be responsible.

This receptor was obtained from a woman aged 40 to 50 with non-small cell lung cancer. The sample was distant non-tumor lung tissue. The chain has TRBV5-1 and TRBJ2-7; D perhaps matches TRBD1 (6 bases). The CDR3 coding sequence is TGCGCCAGGAGCTATACAGGGAACTACGAGCAGTATTTC. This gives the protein CARSYTGNYEQYF.